This T cell receptor beta chain appears in the sequencing data of a study of T-cell reconstitution after alpha-beta-depleted transplantation in children. Preparation of the TCRbeta library involved a method that used unique molecular identifiers. TCRdb ran MiXCR on the PCR reads and lists one entry per CDR3 protein. The table has around 71,000 distinct CDR3 sequences, about 6.7% seen once. The sequence came from a human donor who donated a stem cell graft to a child with acute lymphoblastic leukemia. The sequencing used PBMCs from the stem cell graft donor, collected from the stem cell graft.

Here the CDR3 DNA reads TGTGCCAGCAGTTACTCTAGGGACAGTAGCTATGGCTACACCTTC. Protein: CASSYSRDSSYGYTF. The rearrangement uses TRBV6-5 and TRBJ1-2, with 7 nucleotides matching TRBD1. The CDR3 consists of 15 residues. The germline gives CDR1 MNHEY, CDR2 SVGAGI. V gave up 0 bases and J gave up 4 bases; unmatched junction bases: 5.